This T cell receptor (beta chain) was retrieved from a study of cytomegalovirus exposure and HLA in healthy donors. General study results and limits: Sequencing likely produced, as an artifact, a cluster of highly shared sequence variants. Several of the most significant clusters appeared linked to common viral pathogens, based on a later analysis.

Notes on this clone: As yet, its antigen is unknown.

Unmatched junction bases numbered 4, after V lost 2 bases and J lost 3 bases. The CDR3 is 14 residues long. Germline-derived CDR1 and CDR2 are SGHRS and YFSETQ. The PCR employed 60 Vbeta primers together with 13 Jbeta primers. The table came from immunoSEQ multiplex PCR; TCRdb's copy has only in-frame clones and leaves some out. Among 40,000 to 55,000 clones, 73% were seen once, and the ten largest hold about 3%. The origin of this receptor is a man aged 18 to 29 in good health and CMV-seronegative. The rearrangement joins TRBV5-1 to TRBJ2-7; 8 bases line up with TRBD2. The specimen was PBMCs. The CDR3 is CASSFAGGLYEQYF. As DNA, the CDR3 is TGCGCCAGCAGCTTCGCGGGGGGCCTCTACGAGCAGTACTTC.